This T cell receptor beta chain was sequenced during a study of CD8+CD57+ T cells in acquired aplastic anemia. Germline CDR1 reads SQVTM; CDR2 reads ANQGSEA. V was shortened by 5 bases and J by 6 bases, with 14 bases between the two germline ends. The CDR3 is 13 amino acids. Comments on this clonotype: This may arise from a read error, as a much more abundant clone is one base away.

Individuals selected for sequencing had exhibited CD8+CD57+ cell expansion on flow cytometry. CDR3 and TCR beta VDJ profiling relied on a genomic DNA template. Using its own MiXCR run on the reads, TCRdb lists one record per CDR3 protein. Of roughly 500,000 distinct CDR3 sequences listed, about a third are singletons. This sequence joins TRBV29-1 and TRBJ2-1; D call uncertain. Sequenced: sorted CD4+, CD8+, or CD8+CD57+ T cells (not recorded which) from PBMCs. The source of this sequence is a human donor with aplastic anemia. The CDR3 region is CSVMWRYLNEQFF. The DNA of the CDR3 is TGCAGCGTTATGTGGCGGTACCTCAATGAGCAGTTCTTC.